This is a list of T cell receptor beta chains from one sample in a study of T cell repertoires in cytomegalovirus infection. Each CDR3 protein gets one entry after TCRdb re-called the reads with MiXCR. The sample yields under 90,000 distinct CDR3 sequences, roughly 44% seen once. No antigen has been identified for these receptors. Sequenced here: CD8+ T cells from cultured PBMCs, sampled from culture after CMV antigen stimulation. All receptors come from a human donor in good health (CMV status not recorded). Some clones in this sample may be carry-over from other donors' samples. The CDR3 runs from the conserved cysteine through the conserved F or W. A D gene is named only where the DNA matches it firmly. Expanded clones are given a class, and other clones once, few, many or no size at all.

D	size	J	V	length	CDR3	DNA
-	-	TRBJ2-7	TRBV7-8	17	CASSQWTTSIKVHEQYF	TGTGCCAGCAGCCAATGGACGACTTCTATAAAAGTCCACGAGCAGTACTTC
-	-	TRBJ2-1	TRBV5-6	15	CASSLDIEIYNEQFF	TGTGCCAGCAGCCTAGACATCGAAATCTACAATGAGCAGTTCTTC
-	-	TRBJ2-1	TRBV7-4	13	CASSLPGSNEQFF	TGTGCCAGCAGCTTACCGGGGAGCAATGAGCAGTTCTTC
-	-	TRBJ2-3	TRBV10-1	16	CASKPGPPFSTDTQYF	TGCGCCAGCAAGCCGGGGCCTCCTTTTAGCACAGATACGCAGTATTTT
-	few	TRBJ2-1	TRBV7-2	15	CASSLLHRVHNEQFF	TGTGCCAGCAGCCTCCTACACCGGGTCCACAATGAGCAGTTCTTC
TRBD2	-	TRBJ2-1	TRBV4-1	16	CASSFRLAGGWDEQFF	TGCGCCAGCAGCTTCCGACTAGCCGGGGGATGGGATGAGCAGTTCTTC
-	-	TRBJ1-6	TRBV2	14	CASSAGWGNSPLHF	TGTGCCAGCAGTGCCGGCTGGGGTAATTCACCCCTCCACTTT
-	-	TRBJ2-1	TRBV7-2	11	CASSLGRVQFF	TGTGCCAGCAGCTTAGGTAGAGTGCAGTTCTTC
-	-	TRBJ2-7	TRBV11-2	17	CASSLVGGGGVGNEQYF	TGTGCCAGCAGCTTAGTCGGTGGAGGGGGTGTCGGCAACGAGCAGTACTTC
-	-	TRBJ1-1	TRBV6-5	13	CASSPQRYTEAFF	TGTGCCAGCAGTCCTCAGAGATACACTGAAGCTTTCTTT
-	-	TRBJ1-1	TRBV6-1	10	CASSVTEAFF	TGTGCCAGCAGTGTAACTGAAGCTTTCTTT
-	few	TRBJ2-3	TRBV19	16	CASSIYRQYSTDTQYF	TGTGCCAGTAGTATTTATAGACAGTATAGCACAGATACGCAGTATTTT
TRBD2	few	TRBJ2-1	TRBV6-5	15	CASRLRLAGPNEQFF	TGTGCCAGCAGACTACGACTAGCGGGGCCTAATGAGCAGTTCTTC
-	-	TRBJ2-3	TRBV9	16	CASSVVGAPNQNTQYF	TGTGCCAGCAGCGTAGTGGGAGCACCTAACCAGAATACGCAGTATTTT
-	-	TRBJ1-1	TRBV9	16	CASSPSSRTVNTEAFF	TGTGCCAGCAGCCCCAGTTCTCGGACAGTAAACACTGAAGCTTTCTTT
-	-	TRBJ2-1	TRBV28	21	CASSLPPGIRDNLLSYNEQFF	TGTGCCAGCAGTTTACCCCCAGGGATTCGGGACAACCTACTCTCCTACAATGAGCAGTTCTTC
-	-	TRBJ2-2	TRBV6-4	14	CASSDESHTGELFF	TGTGCCAGCAGTGACGAGAGTCACACCGGGGAGCTGTTTTTT
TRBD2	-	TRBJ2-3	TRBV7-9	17	CASSLTSGTIPTDTQYF	TGTGCCAGCAGCTTAACTAGCGGGACTATCCCCACAGATACGCAGTATTTT
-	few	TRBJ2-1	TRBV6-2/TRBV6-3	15	CASSYSRGLKYEQFF	TGTGCCAGCAGTTACTCCAGGGGACTCAAATATGAGCAGTTCTTC
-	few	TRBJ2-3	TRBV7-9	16	CASSPRDASSTDTQYF	TGTGCCAGCAGCCCCCGGGACGCATCTAGCACAGATACGCAGTATTTT
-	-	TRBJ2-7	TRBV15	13	CATSSDTANEQYF	TGTGCCACCAGCAGCGATACAGCCAACGAGCAGTACTTC
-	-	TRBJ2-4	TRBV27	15	CASSSRAPTKNIQYF	TGTGCCAGCAGTTCGAGGGCTCCGACCAAAAACATTCAGTACTTC
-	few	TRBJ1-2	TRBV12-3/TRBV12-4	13	CAIQLLANYGYTF	TGTGCCATCCAATTGTTAGCTAACTATGGCTACACCTTC
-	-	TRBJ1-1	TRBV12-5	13	CASGLVLVEEAFF	TGTGCTAGTGGTTTGGTACTAGTAGAGGAAGCTTTCTTT
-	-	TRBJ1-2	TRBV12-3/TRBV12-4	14	CASGGWTVPHGYTF	TGTGCCAGCGGGGGCTGGACAGTTCCCCATGGCTACACCTTC
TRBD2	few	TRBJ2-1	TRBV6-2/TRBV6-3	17	CATYRASGRASYNEQFF	TGTGCCACGTATCGGGCTAGCGGGAGGGCCTCCTACAATGAGCAGTTCTTC
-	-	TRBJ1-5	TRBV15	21	CATSRDLSQTPDPNNNQPQHF	TGTGCCACCAGCAGAGATCTATCCCAGACACCCGATCCTAATAACAATCAGCCCCAGCATTTT
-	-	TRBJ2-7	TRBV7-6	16	CASSLEAPDSRGEQYF	TGTGCCAGCAGCTTAGAGGCTCCGGACTCCCGTGGCGAGCAGTACTTC
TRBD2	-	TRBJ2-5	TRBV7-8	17	CASSLRASGGLQETQYF	TGTGCCAGCAGCTTACGGGCTAGCGGGGGCCTACAAGAGACCCAGTACTTC